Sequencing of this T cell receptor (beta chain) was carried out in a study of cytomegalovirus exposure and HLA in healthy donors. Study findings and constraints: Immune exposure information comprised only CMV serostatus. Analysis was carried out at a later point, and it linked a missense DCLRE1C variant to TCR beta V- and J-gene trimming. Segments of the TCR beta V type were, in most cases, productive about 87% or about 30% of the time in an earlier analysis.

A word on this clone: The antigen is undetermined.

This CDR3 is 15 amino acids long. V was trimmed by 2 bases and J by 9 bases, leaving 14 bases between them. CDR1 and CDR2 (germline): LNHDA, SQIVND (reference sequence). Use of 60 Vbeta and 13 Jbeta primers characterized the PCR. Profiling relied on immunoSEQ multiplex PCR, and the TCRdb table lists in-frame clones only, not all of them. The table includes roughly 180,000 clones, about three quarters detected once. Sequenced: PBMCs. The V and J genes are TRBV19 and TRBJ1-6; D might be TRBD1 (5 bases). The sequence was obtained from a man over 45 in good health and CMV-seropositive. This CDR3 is CASSIYGGIGSPLHF. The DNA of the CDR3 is TGTGCCAGTAGTATATACGGGGGGATTGGTTCACCCCTCCACTTT.